Below are 14 T cell receptor beta chains sequenced from a single sample in a study of blood T cells in healthy people across ages. The use of a sample-barcoded 5' primer and a J-beta primer mix characterized a second PCR of roughly 6 to 12 cycles. TCRdb passed the 5' RACE reads through MiXCR, listing each CDR3 protein once. The sample lists some 670,000 distinct CDR3 sequences, roughly half occurring once. The specimen sequenced was blood. These receptors came from a woman aged 80 or older in good health.

Only a few counts were recorded for this clonotype. This chain connects TRBV10-3 to TRBJ2-7; D remains unclear. Germline V gene data show CDR1 as ENHRY and CDR2 as SYGVKD. The CDR3 has 13 amino acids. The ends were cut back, 1 base at V and 6 bases at J, with 10 bases in the middle. For the CDR3, the DNA is TGTGCCATCAGTGAGTATGCGGTAGGCGAGCAGTACTTC. The encoded protein is CAISEYAVGEQYF.

This clonotype was counted many times. The chain links TRBV12-3 or TRBV12-4 to TRBJ2-2; 7 nucleotides agree with TRBD2. This CDR3 spans 14 amino acids. Losses at the gene ends were 0 bases for V and 5 bases for J; bases not matched to a gene: 0. In DNA, the CDR3 is TGTGCCAGCAGTTTAGCTAGCGGGACCGGGGAGCTGTTTTTT. It is translated as CASSLASGTGELFF.

The chain carries TRBV6-2 or TRBV6-3 and TRBJ2-2; 9 nucleotides align to TRBD1. V shed 7 bases, J shed 4 bases, and the junction held 4 bases outside the gene matches. The CDR3 sequence is 14 residues long. Germline CDR1 MNHEY, CDR2 SVGEGT. CDR3 bases: TGTGCCAGCACCTGGACAGGGGTCACCGGGGAGCTGTTTTTT. Its translation: CASTWTGVTGELFF.

V and J are TRBV2 and TRBJ2-1; D is undetermined. The germline V and J ends were trimmed by 6 bases and 5 bases, with 17 bases remaining between them. CDR1 and CDR2 from the germline V gene are SNHLY and FYNNEI. The length of the CDR3 is 15 residues. Here the CDR3 reads CASRERLATNNEQFF. The CDR3 coding sequence is TGTGCCAGCAGGGAAAGACTGGCTACGAACAATGAGCAGTTCTTC.

This clonotype showed up just a few times. The rearrangement uses TRBV28 and TRBJ2-7, with 7 bases that match TRBD2. In germline, CDR1 is MDHEN, CDR2 SYDVKM. The CDR3 has 17 amino acids. V shed 4 bases, J shed 2 bases, and the junction held 14 bases outside the gene matches. This CDR3 is CASSWDPGGLSTYEQYF. CDR3 DNA: TGTGCCAGCAGTTGGGACCCGGGGGGACTTTCAACCTACGAGCAGTACTTC. Using reference TRBV28 and TRBJ2-7 for the parts outside the CDR3, the full variable domain is DVKVTQSSRYLVKRTGEKVFLECVQDMDHENMFWYRQDPGLGLRLIYFSYDVKMKEKGDIPEGYSVSREKKERFSLILESASTNQTSMYLCASSWDPGGLSTYEQYFGPGTRLTVT.

The chain uses TRBV6-5 and TRBJ2-3; 9 nucleotides match TRBD2. The CDR3 extends over 16 amino acids. The J segment lost 1 base and the V segment lost 4 bases, leaving 6 bases of the junction unmatched. Germline loops: CDR1 MNHEY, CDR2 SVGAGI. The CDR3 is CASSSGLAWGTDTQYF. As DNA, the CDR3 is TGTGCCAGCAGTTCGGGACTAGCTTGGGGCACAGATACGCAGTATTTT.

For this clonotype: A much larger clone lies a single base off, so this may be a read error. The V gene is TRBV4-2, the J gene TRBJ2-1; 7 bases are shared with TRBD2. The CDR3 covers 15 residues. V dropped 1 base and J dropped 10; count of bases not matched to a gene: 10. Germline CDR1 is LGHNA and CDR2 is YNFKEQ. The CDR3 sequence: CASSQGVAGEKEQFF. As DNA, the CDR3 is TGTGCCAGCAGCCAAGGGGTAGCGGGTGAAAAGGAGCAGTTCTTC.

This clonotype has at least ten counts. This could be a read error, since a much larger clone is one nucleotide away. The chain combines TRBV11-2 with TRBJ2-1; no reliable D call. The DNA end lines up better with TRBJ2-7; the J call may be wrong. The CDR3 has 16 amino acids. Germline loops: CDR1 SGHAT, CDR2 FQNNGV. The DNA for the CDR3 is TGTGCCAGCAGCTTAGTCTCCCCCCGCTCCTACAATGAGCAGTACTTC. Translating gives CASSLVSPRSYNEQYF.

This clonotype was picked up a small number of times. J is TRBJ2-7 and V is TRBV9; 10 nucleotides align to TRBD2. The J call may be in error: the DNA end matches TRBJ2-5 better. The germline V gene has CDR1 SGDLS and CDR2 YYNGEE. CDR3 length equals 15 residues. The CDR3 coding sequence is TGTGCCAGCAGCGTCAGCGGGAGGGCCGCGGAGACCCAGTACTTC. It encodes CASSVSGRAAETQYF.

The chain has TRBV5-1 and TRBJ2-7; TRBD2 aligns across 7 bases. CDR3 length equals 15 residues. The V and J ends lost 3 bases and 3 bases, in that order; junction bases with no gene match: 9. CDR1 is SGHRS and CDR2 is YFSETQ in the germline V gene. CDR3 amino acids: CASSSSWAGVYEQYF. The CDR3 region has the DNA TGCGCCAGCAGCTCAAGCTGGGCGGGGGTCTACGAGCAGTACTTC.

This sequence joins TRBV6-5 and TRBJ2-1, with 9 bases identical to TRBD2. CDR1 and CDR2 from the germline V gene are MNHEY and SVGAGI. J gave up 8 bases and V 8 bases, and 7 bases lay outside the gene matches. The CDR3 totals 13 residues. The CDR3 protein is CASGASGEYEQFF. CDR3 sequence (DNA): TGTGCCAGCGGAGCTAGCGGGGAGTATGAGCAGTTCTTC.

The chain is built from TRBV29-1 and TRBJ2-1, with 13 bases fitting TRBD2. Germline CDR1 SQVTM, CDR2 ANQGSEA. With 7 bases clipped from V and 8 bases from J, the junction kept 5 bases outside the gene matches. There are 13 residues in the CDR3. The CDR3 DNA is TGCAGCGCTAGACTAGCGGGGGGTCATGAGCAGTTCTTC. This translates into CSARLAGGHEQFF.

V usage is TRBV12-3 or TRBV12-4 and J usage is TRBJ2-3; D is possibly TRBD2 (5 bases). V was cut by 3 bases and J by 2 bases, with 15 bases left in between. CDR3 size: 16 residues. The CDR3: CASSFWQADYTDTQYF. DNA for the CDR3: TGTGCCAGCAGTTTTTGGCAGGCCGACTACACAGATACGCAGTATTTT.

This clonotype was seen many times. This chain links TRBV27 with TRBJ2-4, with TRBD2 matching 9 bases. The J segment lost 3 bases and the V segment lost 2 bases, leaving 20 bases of the junction unmatched. CDR3 length: 21 amino acids. Germline V gives CDR1 MNHEY, CDR2 SMNVEV (reference sequence). Here the CDR3 reads CASSLRVRVAGENRVKNIQYF. Here the CDR3 DNA reads TGTGCCAGCAGTTTAAGGGTGCGGGTAGCGGGAGAGAATCGGGTCAAAAACATTCAGTACTTC.